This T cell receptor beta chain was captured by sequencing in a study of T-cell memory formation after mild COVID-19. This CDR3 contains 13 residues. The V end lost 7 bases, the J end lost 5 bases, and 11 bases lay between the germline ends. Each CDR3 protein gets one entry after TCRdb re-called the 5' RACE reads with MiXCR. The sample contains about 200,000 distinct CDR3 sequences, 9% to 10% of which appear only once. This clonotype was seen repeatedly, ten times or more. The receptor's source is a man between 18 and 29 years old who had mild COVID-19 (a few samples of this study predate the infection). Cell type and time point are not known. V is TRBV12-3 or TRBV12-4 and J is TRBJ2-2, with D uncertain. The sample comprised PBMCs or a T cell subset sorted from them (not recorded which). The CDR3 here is CASMLSDTGELFF. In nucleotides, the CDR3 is TGTGCCAGCATGTTGTCAGATACCGGGGAGCTGTTTTTT.